This TCR beta chain was sequenced in a study of blood T cell repertoires in COVID-19. Across the whole study: The origin of the acute and convalescent COVID-19 samples was the United States, Italy and Spain. In each case, the material was cDNA or gDNA derived from T cells, B-cell-depleted T cells, or PBMCs.

Germline CDR1 is SGHNT and CDR2 is YENEEA. V lost 5 bases, J lost 7 bases, and 10 bases stayed unmatched. CDR3 length: 15 amino acids. The assay was immunoSEQ multiplex PCR, and TCRdb's table has in-frame clones only and misses some. The sample lists 55,000 or so clones, approximately 90% seen once, with approximately 6.2% in the top ten. What was sequenced was peripheral blood. V and J are TRBV11-3 and TRBJ2-1; 8 nucleotides match TRBD2. This clonotype originated in a man aged 35 to 55 with acute or convalescent COVID-19. The CDR3 reads CASSAGTRSGNEQFF. CDR3 nucleotides: TGTGCCAGCAGCGCGGGGACTAGATCAGGAAATGAGCAGTTCTTC.